The entry below describes one T cell receptor beta chain. Its antigen is undetermined. This entry belongs to a study of cytomegalovirus exposure and HLA in healthy donors. Germline loops: CDR1 LGHNA, CDR2 YSLEER. Trimming removed 0 bases from V and 3 bases from J; junction bases left unmatched: 5. This CDR3 has 15 amino acids. Study findings and constraints: Certain sequence variants were highly shared and formed a cluster, and this cluster was likely a sequencing artifact. An ancestry cluster, one associated with Asian ancestry, reportedly showed fewer N-insertions than the 666-donor mean in a later analysis. Productive status was seen about 90% or about 30% of the time for most TCR beta V segments in an earlier analysis.

The PCR made use of 60 Vbeta and 13 Jbeta primers. Some clones are missing from TCRdb's copy, which holds only in-frame ones; the method was immunoSEQ multiplex PCR. Among around 90,000 clones listed, under 75% were seen once. The chain carries TRBV4-3 and TRBJ2-7; the match to TRBD1 covers 7 bases. The source is a human donor in good health. Input material: PBMCs. CDR3 bases: TGCGCCAGCAGCCAAGATTGGGCAGGGGGCTACGAGCAGTACTTC. Its protein product is CASSQDWAGGYEQYF.